The rows below give T cell receptor beta chains drawn from one sample of a study of molecular identifiers for immune sequencing clone quantification. TCRdb independently ran MiXCR on the PCR reads; one entry per CDR3 protein. Of fewer than 350,000 distinct CDR3 sequences in the sample, about 21% were seen once. The sequenced sample consisted of naive CD8+ T cells from blood, with Jurkat cell RNA spiked in. The receptors come from a human donor in good health. Some libraries in this study had Jurkat cell RNA spiked in. Each CDR3 is given with its conserved first and last residue. The order of the fields is J gene, V gene, D gene, CDR3 protein. A D gene is named only where the DNA matches it firmly.

TRBJ1-1	TRBV6-1	NA	CASSAFALVRVNTEAFF
TRBJ2-7	TRBV20-1	NA	CSAREGGYEQYF
TRBJ2-1	TRBV11-2	NA	CASSLVVSAGEQFF
TRBJ1-1	TRBV9	NA	CASSVRGQSATEAFF
TRBJ2-2	TRBV7-3	TRBD2	CASSSETSGDGPGELFF
TRBJ2-7	TRBV6-5	TRBD2	CASRGRTSGSPYEQYF
TRBJ2-3	TRBV5-6	NA	CASSDELLIDTQYF
TRBJ2-2	TRBV7-8	NA	CASSLAGRATGELFF
TRBJ2-7	TRBV30	NA	CAWSGAGEQYF
TRBJ2-3	TRBV11-3	NA	CASSFSPRITDTQYF
TRBJ1-4	TRBV7-9	NA	CASSPSTGGEKLFF
TRBJ1-1	TRBV5-1	NA	CASSPAGSGVGTEAFF
TRBJ2-2	TRBV12-3/TRBV12-4	TRBD1	CASSFVSAGGTGELFF
TRBJ2-7	TRBV7-2	NA	CASSLGFQGSPSYEQYF
TRBJ2-2	TRBV20-1	TRBD1	CSARDHPGTGGPGELFF
TRBJ2-7	TRBV14	NA	CASSQDSVRAYEQYF
TRBJ1-4	TRBV21-1	NA	CASSRDSKLFF
TRBJ2-3	TRBV7-9	NA	CASSGRQQDVTDTQYF
TRBJ2-3	TRBV7-7	NA	CASSFLGKADTQYF
TRBJ1-5	TRBV6-2/TRBV6-3	NA	CASSYWGNQPQHF
TRBJ2-6	TRBV4-3	NA	CASSQDLSSSGANVLTF
TRBJ2-6	TRBV2	NA	CASIYRANVLTF
TRBJ2-3	TRBV13	TRBD2	CASSFGLAGGVQYF
TRBJ2-2	TRBV6-2/TRBV6-3	NA	CASSSITLTSKNTGELFF
TRBJ2-7	TRBV27	NA	CASAVARTYEQYF
TRBJ2-2	TRBV6-2/TRBV6-3	NA	CASSSPYLDKERTGELFF
TRBJ2-5	TRBV13	NA	CANSFPLGDQETQYF
TRBJ1-6	TRBV5-1	NA	CASSLDGGGNSPLHF
TRBJ1-1	TRBV13	NA	CASSFRTVNTEAFF
TRBJ1-3	TRBV4-3	NA	CASSQDRISGNTIYF
TRBJ2-7	TRBV5-4	NA	CASSLGQRSYEQYF
TRBJ1-2	TRBV12-3/TRBV12-4	NA	CASSPGGTYGYTF
TRBJ2-3	TRBV2	NA	CASSAGDSTNTQYF
TRBJ2-2	TRBV6-2/TRBV6-3	NA	CASSPSFAGELFF
TRBJ1-1	TRBV27	NA	CASSLVTFGTNTEAFF
TRBJ1-3	TRBV27	NA	CASSPQGLGGNTIYF
TRBJ2-3	TRBV27	NA	CASSLLDTDTQYF
TRBJ2-2	TRBV29-1	TRBD2	CSVERSSGSTGELFF
TRBJ2-3	TRBV7-9	NA	CASWSRFSTDTQYF
TRBJ2-2	TRBV4-3	NA	CASSQGQSGELLF
TRBJ2-7	TRBV11-1	TRBD2	CASSPGTSGRTSYGQYF
TRBJ2-1	TRBV7-2	NA	CASSAAMVDNEQFF
TRBJ2-7	TRBV4-3	NA	CASSQDRPTSIISYEQYF